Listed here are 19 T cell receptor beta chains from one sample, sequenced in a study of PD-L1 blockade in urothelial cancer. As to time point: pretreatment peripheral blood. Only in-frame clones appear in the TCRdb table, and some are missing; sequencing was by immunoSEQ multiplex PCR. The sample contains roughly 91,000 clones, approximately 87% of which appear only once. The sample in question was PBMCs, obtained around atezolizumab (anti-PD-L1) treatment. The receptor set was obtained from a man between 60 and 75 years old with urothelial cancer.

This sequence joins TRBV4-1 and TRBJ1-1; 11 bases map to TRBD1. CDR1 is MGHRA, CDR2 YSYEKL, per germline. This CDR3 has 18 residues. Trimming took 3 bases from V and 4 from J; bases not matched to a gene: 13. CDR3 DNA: TGCGCCAGCAGCCAGAGCACAGGGACAGGGGGAAAAACCACTGAAGCTTTCTTT. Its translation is CASSQSTGTGGKTTEAFF.

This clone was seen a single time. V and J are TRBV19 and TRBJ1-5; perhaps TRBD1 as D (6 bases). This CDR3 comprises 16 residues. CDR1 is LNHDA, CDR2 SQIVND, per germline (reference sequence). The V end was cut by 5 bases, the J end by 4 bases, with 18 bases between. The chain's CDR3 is CASSRLEDSLNQPQHF. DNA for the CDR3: TGTGCCAGTAGTCGCCTCGAGGACAGCTTGAATCAGCCCCAGCATTTT. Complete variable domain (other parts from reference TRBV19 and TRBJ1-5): DGGITQSPKYLFRKEGQNVTLSCEQNLNHDAMYWYRQDPGQGLRLIYYSQIVNDFQKGDIAEGYSVSREKKESFPLTVTSAQKNPTAFYLCASSRLEDSLNQPQHFGDGTRLSIL.

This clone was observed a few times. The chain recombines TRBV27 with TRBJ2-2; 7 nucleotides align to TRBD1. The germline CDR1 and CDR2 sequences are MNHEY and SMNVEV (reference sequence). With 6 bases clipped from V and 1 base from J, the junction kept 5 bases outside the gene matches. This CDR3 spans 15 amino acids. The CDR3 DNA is TGTGCCAGCAGCAACCGGGACAGGAACACCGGGGAGCTGTTTTTT. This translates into CASSNRDRNTGELFF.

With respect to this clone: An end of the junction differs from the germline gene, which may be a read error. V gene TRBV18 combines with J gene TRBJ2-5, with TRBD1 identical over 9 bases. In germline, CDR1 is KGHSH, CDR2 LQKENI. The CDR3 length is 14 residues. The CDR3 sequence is CASSPPQGAPNQYF. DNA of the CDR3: TGTGCCAGCTCGCCACCACAGGGGGCCCCAAATCAGTACTTC.

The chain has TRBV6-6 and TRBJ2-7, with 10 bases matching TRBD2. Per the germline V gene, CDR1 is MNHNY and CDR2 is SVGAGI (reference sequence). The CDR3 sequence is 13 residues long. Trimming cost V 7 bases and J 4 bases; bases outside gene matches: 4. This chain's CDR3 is CASKSSGSYEQYF. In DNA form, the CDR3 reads TGTGCCAGCAAGTCTAGCGGGAGTTACGAGCAGTACTTC.

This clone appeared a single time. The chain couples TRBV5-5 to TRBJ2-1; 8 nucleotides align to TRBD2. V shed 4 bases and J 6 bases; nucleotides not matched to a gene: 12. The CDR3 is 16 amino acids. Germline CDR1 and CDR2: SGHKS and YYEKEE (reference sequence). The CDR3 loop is CASSPPIGSGINEQFF. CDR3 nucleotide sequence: TGTGCCAGCAGCCCTCCGATAGGTAGCGGGATCAATGAGCAGTTCTTC.

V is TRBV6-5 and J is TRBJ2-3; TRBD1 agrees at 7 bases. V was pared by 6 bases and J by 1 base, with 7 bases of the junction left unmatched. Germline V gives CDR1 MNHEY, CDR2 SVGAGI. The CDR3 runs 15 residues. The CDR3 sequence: CASRQGFVGTDTQYF. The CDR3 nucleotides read TGTGCCAGCAGACAGGGGTTTGTCGGCACAGATACGCAGTATTTT.

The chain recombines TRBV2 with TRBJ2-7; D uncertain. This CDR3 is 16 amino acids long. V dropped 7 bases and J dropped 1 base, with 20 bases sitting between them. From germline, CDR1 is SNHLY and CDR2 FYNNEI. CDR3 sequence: CASNQAPRSISYEQYF. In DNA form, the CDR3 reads TGTGCCAGCAATCAGGCCCCCAGGTCCATTTCCTACGAGCAGTACTTC.

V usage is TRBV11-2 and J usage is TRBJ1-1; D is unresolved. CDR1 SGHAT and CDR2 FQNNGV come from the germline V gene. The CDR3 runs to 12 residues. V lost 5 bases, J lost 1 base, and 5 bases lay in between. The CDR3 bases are TGTGCCAGCAGCCACACGAACACTGAAGCTTTCTTT. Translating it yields CASSHTNTEAFF. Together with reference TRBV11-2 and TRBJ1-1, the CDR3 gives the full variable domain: EAGVAQSPRYKIIEKRQSVAFWCNPISGHATLYWYQQILGQGPKLLIQFQNNGVVDDSQLPKDRFSAERLKGVDSTLKIQPAKLEDSAVYLCASSHTNTEAFFGQGTRLTVV.

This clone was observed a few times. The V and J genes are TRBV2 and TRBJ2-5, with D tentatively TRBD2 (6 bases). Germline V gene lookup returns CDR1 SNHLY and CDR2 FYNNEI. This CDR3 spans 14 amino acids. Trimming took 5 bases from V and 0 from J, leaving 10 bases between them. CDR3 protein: CASSNRDYQETQYF. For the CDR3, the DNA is TGTGCCAGCAGTAACCGGGACTACCAAGAGACCCAGTACTTC.

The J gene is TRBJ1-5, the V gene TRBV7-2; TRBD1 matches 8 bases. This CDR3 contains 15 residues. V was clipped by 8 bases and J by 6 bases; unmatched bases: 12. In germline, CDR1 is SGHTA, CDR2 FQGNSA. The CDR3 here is CASQAQAGGFQPQHF. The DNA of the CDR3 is TGTGCCAGCCAAGCCCAGGCAGGGGGCTTTCAGCCCCAGCATTTT.

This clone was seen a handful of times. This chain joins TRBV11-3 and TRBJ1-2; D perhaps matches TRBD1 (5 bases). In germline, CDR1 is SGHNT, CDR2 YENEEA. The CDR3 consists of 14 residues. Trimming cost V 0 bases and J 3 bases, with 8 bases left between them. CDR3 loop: CASSLEAGDYGYTF. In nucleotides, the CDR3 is TGTGCCAGCAGCTTAGAAGCGGGGGACTATGGCTACACCTTC.

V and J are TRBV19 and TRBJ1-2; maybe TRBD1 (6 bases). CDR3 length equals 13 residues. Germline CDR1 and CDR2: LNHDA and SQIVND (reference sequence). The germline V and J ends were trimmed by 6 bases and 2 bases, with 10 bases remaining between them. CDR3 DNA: TGTGCCAGTAGCCAGGACAGAAACTATGGCTACACCTTC. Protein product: CASSQDRNYGYTF.

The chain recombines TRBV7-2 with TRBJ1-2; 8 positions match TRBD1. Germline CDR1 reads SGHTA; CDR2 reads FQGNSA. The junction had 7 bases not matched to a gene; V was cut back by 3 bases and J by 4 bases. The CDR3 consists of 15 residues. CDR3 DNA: TGTGCCAGCAGCTTGGCTCAGACAGGGGCCTATGGCTACACCTTC. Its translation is CASSLAQTGAYGYTF.

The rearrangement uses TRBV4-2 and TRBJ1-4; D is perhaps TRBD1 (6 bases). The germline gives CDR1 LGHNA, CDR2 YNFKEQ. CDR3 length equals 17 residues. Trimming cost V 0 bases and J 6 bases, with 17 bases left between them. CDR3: CASSQDLRGARDEKLFF. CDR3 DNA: TGTGCCAGCAGCCAAGATCTGCGGGGGGCGCGGGATGAAAAACTGTTTTTT.

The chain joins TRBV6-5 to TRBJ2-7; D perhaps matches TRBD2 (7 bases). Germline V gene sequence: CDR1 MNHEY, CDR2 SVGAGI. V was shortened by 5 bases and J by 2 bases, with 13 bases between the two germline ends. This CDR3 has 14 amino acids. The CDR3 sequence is CASSNQGTTYEQYF. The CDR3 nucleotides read TGTGCCAGCAGTAATCAGGGGACTACCTACGAGCAGTACTTC.

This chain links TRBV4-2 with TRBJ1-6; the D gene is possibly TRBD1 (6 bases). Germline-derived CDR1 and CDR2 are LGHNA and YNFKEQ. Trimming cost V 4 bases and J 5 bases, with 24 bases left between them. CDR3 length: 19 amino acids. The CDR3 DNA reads TGTGCCAGCAGCCGGGGGCAGGTGGGCAGCTTCTTCGATAATTCACCCCTCCACTTT. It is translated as CASSRGQVGSFFDNSPLHF.

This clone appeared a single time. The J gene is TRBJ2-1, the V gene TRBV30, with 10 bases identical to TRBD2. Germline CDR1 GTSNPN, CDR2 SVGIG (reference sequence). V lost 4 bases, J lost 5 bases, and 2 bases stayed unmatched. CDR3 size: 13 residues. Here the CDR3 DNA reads TGTGCCTGGACCAGCGGGAGGGACAATGAGCAGTTCTTC. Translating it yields CAWTSGRDNEQFF.

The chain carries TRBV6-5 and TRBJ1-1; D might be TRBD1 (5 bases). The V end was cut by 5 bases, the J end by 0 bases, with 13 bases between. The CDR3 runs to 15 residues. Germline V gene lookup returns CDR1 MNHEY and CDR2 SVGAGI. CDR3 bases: TGTGCCAGCAGTCCGAACAGGATCATGAACACTGAAGCTTTCTTT. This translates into CASSPNRIMNTEAFF.